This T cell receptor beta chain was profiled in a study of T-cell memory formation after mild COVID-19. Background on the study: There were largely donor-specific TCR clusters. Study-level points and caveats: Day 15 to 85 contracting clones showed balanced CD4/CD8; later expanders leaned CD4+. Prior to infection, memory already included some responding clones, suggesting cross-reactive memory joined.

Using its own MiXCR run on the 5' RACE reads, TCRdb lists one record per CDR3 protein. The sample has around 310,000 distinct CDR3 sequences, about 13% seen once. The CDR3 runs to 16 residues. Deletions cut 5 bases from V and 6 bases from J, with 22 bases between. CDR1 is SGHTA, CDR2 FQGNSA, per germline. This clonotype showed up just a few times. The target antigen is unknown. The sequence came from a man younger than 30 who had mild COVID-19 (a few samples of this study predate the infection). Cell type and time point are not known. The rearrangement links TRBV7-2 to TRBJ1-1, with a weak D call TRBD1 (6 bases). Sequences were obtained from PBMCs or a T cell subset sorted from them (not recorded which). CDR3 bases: TGTGCCAGCAGCCGGGGGACACCCTTAGTGGGGGCTGAAGCTTTCTTT. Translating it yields CASSRGTPLVGAEAFF.